The next 28 T cell receptor beta chains were all read from a single sample in a study of cytomegalovirus exposure and HLA in healthy donors. PCR involved 60 Vbeta and 13 Jbeta primers. The repertoire was sequenced with immunoSEQ multiplex PCR; TCRdb's copy has only in-frame clones and lacks some. This sample's table reports approximately 180,000 clones. Sequences were obtained from PBMCs. The receptors here all came from a man aged 25-45 years in good health and CMV-seronegative.

This rearrangement joins TRBV7-2 to TRBJ1-2; 8 bases align to TRBD1. The CDR3 totals 13 residues. Germline V gene lookup returns CDR1 SGHTA and CDR2 FQGNSA. V lost 4 bases, J lost 8 bases, and 6 bases stayed unmatched. The CDR3: CASSSGQGIGYTF. DNA of the CDR3: TGTGCCAGCAGCTCCGGACAGGGAATCGGCTACACCTTC. The full variable domain, in which reference TRBV7-2 and TRBJ1-2 provide the parts outside the CDR3, is GAGVSQSPSNKVTEKGKDVELRCDPISGHTALYWYRQSLGQGLEFLIYFQGNSAPDKSGLPSDRFSAERTGGSVSTLTIQRTQQEDSAVYLCASSSGQGIGYTFGSGTRLTVV.

The CDR3 nucleotides are TGTGCCAGCAGTGAAACGACAGGGGGCTCAGAAAAACTGTTTTTT. Amino acids: CASSETTGGSEKLFF. The chain employs TRBV2 and TRBJ1-4; 10 nucleotides agree with TRBD1. Germline V gives CDR1 SNHLY, CDR2 FYNNEI. The CDR3 length is 15 residues. V shed 2 bases and J 8 bases; nucleotides not matched to a gene: 5.

This chain joins TRBV6-1 and TRBJ2-1, with 8 bases matching TRBD2. V trimming: 4 bases; J trimming: 1 base; junction bases outside the gene matches: 9. Germline V lookup: CDR1 MNHNS, CDR2 SASEGT. CDR3 length equals 17 residues. This CDR3 is CASSGSPAGGSYNEQFF. For the CDR3, the DNA is TGTGCCAGCAGTGGGTCCCCCGCGGGAGGATCCTACAATGAGCAGTTCTTC.

The chain uses TRBV6-5 and TRBJ1-4; 7 nucleotides line up with TRBD1. Germline lookup yields CDR1 MNHEY and CDR2 SVGAGI. V shed 2 bases and J 11 bases; nucleotides not matched to a gene: 5. The CDR3 loop spans 13 amino acids. The CDR3 loop reads CASSYDDRDKLFF. CDR3 DNA: TGTGCCAGCAGTTACGACGACAGGGACAAACTGTTTTTT.

The V call is TRBV6-1, the J call TRBJ2-6, with 10 nucleotides matching TRBD2. After removal of 2 bases from V and 0 bases from J, the junction contained 7 bases not matched to a gene. Germline CDR1 is MNHNS and CDR2 is SASEGT. This CDR3 has 19 residues. This chain's CDR3 is CASSERFLAGVSGANVLTF. The CDR3 DNA sequence: TGTGCCAGCAGTGAAAGGTTCCTAGCGGGAGTCTCTGGGGCCAACGTCCTGACTTTC.

The chain couples TRBV11-2 to TRBJ2-1; 8 bases are a match to TRBD2. Losses at the gene ends were 1 base for V and 5 bases for J; bases not matched to a gene: 4. Germline CDR1 and CDR2: SGHAT and FQNNGV. The CDR3 covers 15 residues. The CDR3 DNA is TGTGCCAGCAGCTTAGGGGGGACTAGGAACAATGAGCAGTTCTTC. It specifies CASSLGGTRNNEQFF.

V is TRBV11-2 and J is TRBJ2-5; 10 bases are shared with TRBD2. CDR3 length equals 15 residues. The V and J ends lost 5 bases and 1 base, in that order; junction bases with no gene match: 4. Germline V gene data show CDR1 as SGHAT and CDR2 as FQNNGV. CDR3 coding DNA: TGTGCCAGCAGCGCGGGGACTAGCGTCCAAGAGACCCAGTACTTC. Protein: CASSAGTSVQETQYF.

The J gene is TRBJ1-2, the V gene TRBV27, with TRBD1 matching 8 bases. Germline V lookup: CDR1 MNHEY, CDR2 SMNVEV (reference sequence). V shed 8 bases, J shed 6 bases, and the junction held 8 bases outside the gene matches. CDR3 length: 13 residues. The CDR3 reads CASGAGGGNGYTF. The CDR3 DNA follows: TGTGCCAGCGGGGCAGGGGGCGGGAATGGCTACACCTTC.

The gene calls are TRBV5-1 and TRBJ1-2; 7 nucleotides line up with TRBD1. The CDR3 is 16 amino acids. V was clipped by 4 bases and J by 1 base; unmatched bases: 10. CDR1 and CDR2 from the germline V gene are SGHRS and YFSETQ. CDR3 amino acids: CASSLSTGEGNYGYTF. CDR3 in DNA: TGCGCCAGCAGCCTTTCCACAGGGGAAGGTAACTATGGCTACACCTTC.

V usage is TRBV5-4 and J usage is TRBJ1-3; D remains ambiguous. Germline loops: CDR1 SGHNT, CDR2 YYREEE (reference sequence). This CDR3 has 15 amino acids. V was shortened by 0 bases and J by 0 bases, with 7 bases between the two germline ends. Here the CDR3 reads CASSLESGSGNTIYF. The CDR3, as DNA: TGTGCCAGCAGCTTGGAGTCAGGCTCTGGAAACACCATATATTTT.

The chain employs TRBV28 and TRBJ1-5; 7 bases match TRBD1. In germline, CDR1 is MDHEN, CDR2 SYDVKM. This CDR3 spans 14 amino acids. With 6 bases clipped from V and 6 bases from J, the junction kept 8 bases outside the gene matches. CDR3 in amino acids: CASSPDRAGQPQHF. The DNA for the CDR3 is TGTGCCAGCAGCCCTGACAGGGCTGGTCAGCCCCAGCATTTT.

Here the CDR3 reads CAISEDRGDEAFF. For the CDR3, the DNA is TGTGCCATCAGTGAAGACAGGGGAGATGAAGCTTTCTTT. This chain joins TRBV10-3 and TRBJ1-1; 8 bases fit TRBD1. The CDR3 totals 13 residues. The germline V gene has CDR1 ENHRY and CDR2 SYGVKD. With 3 bases clipped from V and 7 bases from J, the junction kept 4 bases outside the gene matches.

The chain carries TRBV30 and TRBJ1-4; perhaps TRBD1 as D (6 bases). The CDR3 spans 12 residues. Germline V gene sequence: CDR1 GTSNPN, CDR2 SVGIG (reference sequence). The germline V and J ends were trimmed by 2 bases and 9 bases, with 10 bases remaining between them. CDR3 amino acids: CAWSQGHKKLFF. DNA for the CDR3: TGTGCCTGGAGTCAGGGGCATAAAAAACTGTTTTTT.

The V call is TRBV6-1, the J call TRBJ2-2; possibly TRBD1 for D (6 bases). Germline V gene sequence: CDR1 MNHNS, CDR2 SASEGT. V was trimmed by 2 bases and J by 3 bases, leaving 10 bases between them. This CDR3 comprises 15 residues. In DNA form, the CDR3 reads TGTGCCAGCAGTGAACTGGACAGATACACCGGGGAGCTGTTTTTT. This sequence encodes CASSELDRYTGELFF.

This rearrangement joins TRBV6-5 to TRBJ1-4; D unresolved. Trimming cost V 7 bases and J 4 bases, with 7 bases left between them. The CDR3 is 12 amino acids. Germline V gene sequence: CDR1 MNHEY, CDR2 SVGAGI. CDR3 nucleotides: TGTGCCAGCAACCCAGATAATGAAAAACTGTTTTTT. This codes for CASNPDNEKLFF.

This chain's CDR3 is CASSLGQLGNTIYF. The DNA for the CDR3 is TGTGCCAGCAGCTTAGGACAGCTTGGAAACACCATATATTTT. The rearrangement links TRBV5-8 to TRBJ1-3, with D perhaps TRBD1 (6 bases). Germline-derived CDR1 and CDR2 are SGHTS and YDEGEE. The CDR3 has 14 amino acids. V dropped 2 bases and J dropped 3 bases, with 9 bases sitting between them.

The chain employs TRBV7-8 and TRBJ2-3; 14 nucleotides align to TRBD2. The CDR3 spans 18 residues. J lost 0 bases, V lost 5 bases, and 7 bases had no gene match. Per germline, CDR1 SGHVS and CDR2 FQNEAQ. The CDR3 protein is CASSRLAGGFLSTDTQYF. CDR3 nucleotide sequence: TGTGCCAGCAGCAGACTAGCGGGGGGGTTCCTTAGCACAGATACGCAGTATTTT.

V is TRBV15 and J is TRBJ1-5; TRBD1 matches at 8 bases. Trimming took 1 base from V and 7 from J; bases not matched to a gene: 6. Germline V CDR1 and CDR2: LNHNV, YYDKDF (reference sequence). The CDR3 sequence is 15 residues long. The CDR3 sequence is CATSRGGQVEQPQHF. CDR3 nucleotide sequence: TGTGCCACCAGCAGAGGGGGACAGGTAGAACAGCCCCAGCATTTT.

This rearrangement joins TRBV6-6 to TRBJ1-3; no firm D call. The V gene's germline CDR1 is MNHNY and CDR2 SVGAGI (reference sequence). The CDR3 is 15 amino acids. The V end was cut by 0 bases, the J end by 0 bases, with 6 bases between. As DNA, the CDR3 is TGTGCCAGCAGTTACTCGCGGATCTCTGGAAACACCATATATTTT. Protein product: CASSYSRISGNTIYF.

The CDR3 here is CASGGPRDRGYGYTF. For the CDR3, the DNA is TGTGCTAGTGGTGGGCCCCGGGACAGGGGCTATGGCTACACCTTC. The chain recombines TRBV12-5 with TRBJ1-2; 10 bases are shared with TRBD1. Germline-derived CDR1 and CDR2 are LGHNT and FRNRAP. V lost 5 bases, J lost 4 bases, and 7 bases stayed unmatched. CDR3 length equals 15 residues.

J is TRBJ1-6 and V is TRBV30, with a tentative D call TRBD1 (5 bases). The germline V gene encodes CDR1 GTSNPN and CDR2 SVGIG (reference sequence). V gave up 5 bases and J gave up 9 bases, with 14 bases separating them. CDR3 size: 13 residues. CDR3 residues: CAWGGQGGSPLHF. Written as DNA, the CDR3 is TGTGCCTGGGGAGGGCAGGGAGGTTCACCCCTCCACTTT. The full variable domain, completed using reference TRBV30 and TRBJ1-6, is SQTIHQWPATLVQPVGSPLSLECTVEGTSNPNLYWYRQAAGRGLQLLFYSVGIGQISSEVPQNLSASRPQDRQFILSSKKLLLSDSGFYLCAWGGQGGSPLHFGNGTRLTVT.

V is TRBV19 and J is TRBJ1-5, with 7 nucleotides matching TRBD1. With V trimmed by 6 bases and J by 0 bases, 5 bases remained unmatched. This CDR3 contains 15 residues. Germline CDR1 reads LNHDA; CDR2 reads SQIVND (reference sequence). In DNA, the CDR3 is TGTGCCAGTAGGCCGGGACAGAATAGCAATCAGCCCCAGCATTTT. Its protein product is CASRPGQNSNQPQHF.

V and J are TRBV19 and TRBJ1-3; perhaps TRBD1 as D (6 bases). The length of the CDR3 is 17 residues. Germline CDR1 LNHDA, CDR2 SQIVND (reference sequence). The V and J ends lost 5 bases and 2 bases respectively, with 19 bases between them. CDR3 sequence: CASSLWGHQVAGNTIYF. The CDR3 DNA follows: TGTGCCAGTAGTCTATGGGGACACCAAGTAGCTGGAAACACCATATATTTT.

The CDR3 bases are TGTGCCAGCAGTTTACCTGAAATTCGGACTCTGAGGGCCTACGAGCAGTACTTC. This encodes CASSLPEIRTLRAYEQYF. The rearrangement links TRBV28 to TRBJ2-7, with D possibly being TRBD2 (5 bases). The germline V gene encodes CDR1 MDHEN and CDR2 SYDVKM. This CDR3 region has 18 residues. The V and J ends lost 2 bases and 2 bases respectively, with 22 bases between them.

CDR3 sequence reads: CASSYSRQGSDTQYF. CDR3 DNA: TGTGCCAGCAGTTACTCGAGACAGGGGTCGGATACGCAGTATTTT. The chain combines TRBV6-5 with TRBJ2-3; TRBD1 matches 8 bases. This CDR3 comprises 15 residues. CDR1 MNHEY and CDR2 SVGAGI come from the germline V gene. V trimming: 0 bases; J trimming: 6 bases; junction bases outside the gene matches: 5.

This sequence joins TRBV7-9 and TRBJ2-1; possible D gene TRBD1, 7 bases. The CDR3 spans 13 residues. The V gene lost 3 bases and the J gene lost 12 bases, with 15 bases spanning the gap. CDR1 and CDR2 from the germline V gene are SEHNR and FQNEAQ (reference sequence). The CDR3 nucleotides are TGTGCCAGCAGCTTCCTTTTTCAGGGGGGGCAGTTCTTC. It is translated as CASSFLFQGGQFF.

Points on this clone: Additional DNA sequences in this sample encode the identical CDR3. The V gene is TRBV6-1, the J gene TRBJ1-2; TRBD1 matches 8 bases. Trimming took 6 bases from V and 0 from J; bases not matched to a gene: 3. Germline V CDR1 and CDR2: MNHNS, SASEGT. CDR3 length: 14 residues. The CDR3: CASSRTGSNYGYTF. The CDR3 nucleotides are TGTGCCAGCAGCCGGACAGGGTCTAACTATGGCTACACCTTC.

The chain uses TRBV4-3 and TRBJ2-3, with TRBD2 matching 11 bases. The trim removed 0 bases at V and 0 bases at J, leaving 8 bases unmatched. This CDR3 region has 19 residues. The germline V gene encodes CDR1 LGHNA and CDR2 YSLEER. The chain's CDR3 is CASSQDRPSGGFSTDTQYF. In nucleotides, the CDR3 is TGCGCCAGCAGCCAAGATCGACCTAGCGGGGGGTTTAGCACAGATACGCAGTATTTT.